A single sample is the source of the 24 T cell receptor beta chains below, sequenced in a study of persistence of HIV-infected CD4 T cells. The stimulus was lysate of CMV-infected fibroblasts, 10 ug/mL. Memory cells lacking CD40L and CD69 with high CD45RO were sorted. For these receptors, no antigen is known. Sequencing used immunoSEQ version 4 in survey mode. Using immunoSEQ multiplex PCR, the repertoire was profiled, and TCRdb retains in-frame clones only, with some absent. The sample lists 40,000 to 50,000 clones; about 81% were seen once. Sequencing was performed on CD4+ T cells sorted from PBMCs after approximately 18-hour stimulation, taken from a patient who received antiretroviral therapy. The receptors stem from an adult man with HIV who was CMV-seropositive.

This clone was seen more than once but under ten times. V and J are TRBV7-9 and TRBJ2-2, with D possibly matching TRBD1 (6 bases). The V end was cut by 7 bases, the J end by 6 bases, with 12 bases between. Germline loops: CDR1 SEHNR, CDR2 FQNEAQ (reference sequence). The CDR3 consists of 13 residues. The CDR3 reads CASNRVLAGELFF. The CDR3 DNA sequence: TGTGCCAGCAACAGGGTCCTCGCCGGGGAGCTGTTTTTT.

V usage is TRBV5-6 and J usage is TRBJ2-7; tentatively, D is TRBD1 or TRBD2 (6 bases each). With 5 bases removed from V and 5 bases from J, the gap between germline ends came to 17 bases. The CDR3 has 14 residues. Germline lookup yields CDR1 SGHDT and CDR2 YYEEEE. This CDR3 reads CASSRGGQPHEQYF. The CDR3 region has the DNA TGTGCCAGCAGTAGAGGGGGGCAGCCCCACGAGCAGTACTTC.

This clone was counted a single time. The chain is built from TRBV24-1 and TRBJ1-5, with 7 bases lining up with TRBD1. CDR1 and CDR2 (germline): KGHDR, SFDVKD. This CDR3 region has 18 residues. V gave up 7 bases and J gave up 8 bases; unmatched junction bases: 22. Written as DNA, the CDR3 is TGTGCCACCAGATACCCGGGGGACAGACAGGAATTGCCAGAGCCCCAGCATTTT. As protein: CATRYPGDRQELPEPQHF.

The genes are TRBV10-3 and TRBJ1-2; weak D call: TRBD1 (5 bases). Germline V CDR1 and CDR2: ENHRY, SYGVKD. V was pared by 4 bases and J by 4 bases, with 13 bases between. This CDR3 has 14 amino acids. The CDR3 coding sequence is TGTGCCATCAGTGCCGCGACAGAAGTCTATGGCTACACCTTC. As protein: CAISAATEVYGYTF.

J is TRBJ2-3 and V is TRBV3-1 (or the pseudogene TRBV3-2), with TRBD1 matching 9 bases. Germline V CDR1 and CDR2: LGHDT, YNNKEL (reference sequence). The CDR3 has 15 amino acids. With V trimmed by 5 bases and J by 0 bases, 3 bases remained unmatched. For the CDR3, the DNA is TGTGCCAGCAGCTCCGGGACAGGGAGCACAGATACGCAGTATTTT. Residues: CASSSGTGSTDTQYF.

The chain uses TRBV6-6 and TRBJ1-2, with 10 bases aligning to TRBD1. J lost 4 bases, V lost 5 bases, and 13 bases had no gene match. Germline lookup yields CDR1 MNHNY and CDR2 SVGAGI (reference sequence). The CDR3 sequence is 17 residues long. The DNA of the CDR3 is TGTGCCAGCAGTCGTAAGACCGGGACAGGGGAAACCTATGGCTACACCTTC. It specifies CASSRKTGTGETYGYTF.

V usage is TRBV12-1 and J usage is TRBJ2-1; the D segment call TRBD1 is taken from the table without a DNA check. TRBV12-1 is described as a pseudogene. CDR3 length: 18 residues. CDR3 nucleotide sequence: TGTGCCAGCAGCCATACGAGCAGGGACAGGGGGTTTGTGGATGAGCAGTTCTTC. Translated: CASSHTSRDRGFVDEQFF.

The V call is TRBV14, the J call TRBJ1-6; maybe TRBD1 (6 bases). Deletions cut 3 bases from V and 7 bases from J, with 19 bases between. Germline V CDR1 and CDR2: SGHDN, FVKESK. This CDR3 is 17 amino acids long. The CDR3 reads CASSHTNRASRNSPLHF. The CDR3 DNA sequence: TGTGCCAGCAGCCACACCAACAGGGCCTCTCGGAATTCACCCCTCCACTTT. The entire variable domain, with the rest obtained from reference TRBV14 and TRBJ1-6, is as follows: EAGVTQFPSHSVIEKGQTVTLRCDPISGHDNLYWYRRVMGKEIKFLLHFVKESKQDESGMPNNRFLAERTGGTYSTLKVQPAELEDSGVYFCASSHTNRASRNSPLHFGNGTRLTVT.

CDR3 region: CASKFQAGTGGHGYTF. The CDR3 bases are TGTGCCAGCAAATTCCAGGCCGGGACAGGGGGTCATGGCTACACCTTC. The V gene is TRBV2, the J gene TRBJ1-2; 11 bases align to TRBD1. The CDR3 sequence is 16 residues long. The germline V gene has CDR1 SNHLY and CDR2 FYNNEI. Unmatched junction bases numbered 13, after V lost 7 bases and J lost 6 bases.

This chain links TRBV21-1 with TRBJ1-1. TRBV21-1 is flagged as a pseudogene. This CDR3 region has 15 residues. The CDR3 reads CASSKAGGSNTEAFF. DNA for the CDR3: TGTGCCAGCAGCAAAGCGGGGGGGTCGAACACTGAAGCTTTCTTT.

V usage is TRBV10-2 and J usage is TRBJ1-2, with D unclear. CDR3 length equals 14 residues. The germline V gene has CDR1 WSHSY and CDR2 SAAADI. V was pared by 3 bases and J by 4 bases, with 12 bases between. In DNA, the CDR3 is TGCGCCAGCAGTGATGAAGGGATCGGCTATGGCTACACCTTC. This sequence encodes CASSDEGIGYGYTF.

This chain links TRBV4-3 with TRBJ2-3; D gene unclear. The V end was cut by 0 bases, the J end by 8 bases, with 12 bases between. The CDR3 sequence is 14 residues long. CDR1 is LGHNA and CDR2 is YSLEER in the germline V gene. The CDR3 protein is CASSQDRAPGTQYF. The CDR3 DNA reads TGCGCCAGCAGCCAAGATCGGGCCCCGGGTACGCAGTATTTT.

V gene TRBV28 combines with J gene TRBJ1-3; 8 bases line up with TRBD1. The junction had 5 bases not matched to a gene; V was cut back by 2 bases and J by 2 bases. Per the germline V gene, CDR1 is MDHEN and CDR2 is SYDVKM. This CDR3 contains 16 residues. The DNA of the CDR3 is TGTGCCAGCAGTTTACACAGGGGGATCGCTGGAAACACCATATATTTT. This translates into CASSLHRGIAGNTIYF. The full variable domain, in which reference TRBV28 and TRBJ1-3 provide the parts outside the CDR3, is DVKVTQSSRYLVKRTGEKVFLECVQDMDHENMFWYRQDPGLGLRLIYFSYDVKMKEKGDIPEGYSVSREKKERFSLILESASTNQTSMYLCASSLHRGIAGNTIYFGEGSWLTVV.

This clone was counted a single time. The V call is TRBV7-9, the J call TRBJ2-3, with 10 bases matching TRBD2. V shed 6 bases and J 8 bases; nucleotides not matched to a gene: 20. The length of the CDR3 is 18 residues. Germline CDR1 is SEHNR and CDR2 is FQNEAQ (reference sequence). The CDR3 coding sequence is TGTGCCAGCAGTCCCGAGCTAGCGGGAGTCAGTTTCCGACGTACGCAGTATTTT. This translates into CASSPELAGVSFRRTQYF.

This clone was seen more than once but under ten times. The J gene is TRBJ2-2, the V gene TRBV7-3, with TRBD2 matching over 7 bases. Germline V gene lookup returns CDR1 SGHTA and CDR2 FQGTGA. The CDR3 is 17 residues long. V trimming: 2 bases; J trimming: 0 bases; junction bases outside the gene matches: 6. CDR3 amino acids: CASSLGGLAANTGELFF. The CDR3 DNA follows: TGTGCCAGCAGCTTAGGTGGGCTAGCGGCGAACACCGGGGAGCTGTTTTTT.

The J gene is TRBJ1-2, the V gene TRBV19, with TRBD1 matching 10 bases. The junction had 5 bases not matched to a gene; V was cut back by 5 bases and J by 2 bases. The germline CDR1 and CDR2 sequences are LNHDA and SQIVND (reference sequence). The length of the CDR3 is 15 residues. This chain's CDR3 is CASSPRDRGNYGYTF. CDR3 coding DNA: TGTGCCAGTAGTCCCCGGGACAGGGGAAACTATGGCTACACCTTC.

The chain is built from TRBV14 and TRBJ1-5, with D unresolved. CDR1 is SGHDN and CDR2 is FVKESK in the germline V gene. The CDR3 totals 14 residues. The ends were cut back, 4 bases at V and 3 bases at J, with 10 bases in the middle. CDR3 sequence reads: CASSLIGFNQPQHF. The CDR3 DNA sequence: TGTGCCAGCAGCCTCATAGGGTTCAATCAGCCCCAGCATTTT.

The chain employs TRBV7-3 and TRBJ1-6, with a possible D match to TRBD1 (6 bases). The CDR3 covers 15 residues. V lost 4 bases and J lost 7, with 14 bases in between. The germline V gene has CDR1 SGHTA and CDR2 FQGTGA. CDR3 amino acids: CASSSTGTVNSPLHF. CDR3 bases: TGTGCCAGCAGCTCGACAGGAACCGTGAATTCACCCCTCCACTTT.

The chain links TRBV7-9 to TRBJ2-7; D gene unclear. CDR3 length equals 15 residues. The germline V gene has CDR1 SEHNR and CDR2 FQNEAQ (reference sequence). The germline V and J ends were trimmed by 5 bases and 3 bases, with 17 bases remaining between them. The CDR3, as DNA: TGTGCCAGCAGCCCACCTGAATCCTATATCTACGAGCAGTACTTC. Its protein product is CASSPPESYIYEQYF. Full variable domain (rest looked up from reference TRBV7-9 and TRBJ2-7): DTGVSQNPRHKITKRGQNVTFRCDPISEHNRLYWYRQTLGQGPEFLTYFQNEAQLEKSRLLSDRFSAERPKGSFSTLEIQRTEQGDSAMYLCASSPPESYIYEQYFGPGTRLTVT.

The chain joins TRBV6-1 to TRBJ2-1, with D possibly TRBD1 on 6 matching bases. CDR3 length equals 13 residues. Deletions cut 2 bases from V and 7 bases from J, with 9 bases between. Germline CDR1 is MNHNS and CDR2 is SASEGT. In DNA, the CDR3 is TGTGCCAGCAGTGAAACAACAGGGAATGAGCAGTTCTTC. It yields the protein CASSETTGNEQFF.

This clone showed up just a few times. The chain recombines TRBV6-6 with TRBJ2-1, with TRBD2 matching over 8 bases. Germline-derived CDR1 and CDR2 are MNHNY and SVGAGI (reference sequence). V shed 8 bases and J 9 bases; nucleotides not matched to a gene: 15. The CDR3 is 15 residues long. CDR3 bases: TGTGCCAGCCGACCAACGGGAGGGGGGTCCAGTGAGCAGTTCTTC. Its protein product is CASRPTGGGSSEQFF.

This clone was observed a few times. The chain links TRBV30 to TRBJ2-1; 7 bases align to TRBD1. With V trimmed by 4 bases and J by 2 bases, 8 bases remained unmatched. Germline V CDR1 and CDR2: GTSNPN, SVGIG (reference sequence). The CDR3 is 15 residues long. The CDR3 DNA reads as TGTGCCTGGACCCTGGACAGGCGAACCTACAATGAGCAGTTCTTC. Translation: CAWTLDRRTYNEQFF.

The chain uses TRBV6-1 and TRBJ2-3, with unresolved D. V lost 5 bases and J 6 bases, leaving 9 bases between the germline ends. This CDR3 spans 12 amino acids. Germline V gene lookup returns CDR1 MNHNS and CDR2 SASEGT. DNA of the CDR3: TGTGCCAGCAGTTCCCCTAGGGATACGCAGTATTTT. Amino acids: CASSSPRDTQYF.

J is TRBJ1-3 and V is TRBV30, with D uncertain. The CDR3 has 15 residues. Germline V gives CDR1 GTSNPN, CDR2 SVGIG (reference sequence). With 0 bases removed from V and 4 bases from J, the gap between germline ends came to 13 bases. The CDR3 reads CAWSVRPTTGNTIYF. As DNA, the CDR3 is TGTGCCTGGAGTGTACGACCAACCACGGGAAACACCATATATTTT.